This paragraph reports one TCR beta chain. The sample is drawn from a study of CD8 T cells in Susac syndrome. Study summary: The sequenced Susac syndrome patients comprised more than 5 with active disease and about 8 in remission. At the time of blood draw, patients with Susac syndrome were therapy-naive, receiving corticosteroids, or receiving intravenous immunoglobulin alone.

Germline lookup yields CDR1 SGHTA and CDR2 FQGNSA. This CDR3 is built from 14 residues. Trimming left V 5 bases short and J 3 bases short, with 10 bases between. Random hexamers were used to reverse transcribe the RNA input (about 0.5 to 1 ug). A single record per CDR3 protein comes from TCRdb applying MiXCR to the immunoSEQ multiplex PCR reads. The table records roughly 180,000 distinct CDR3 sequences, about 94% of them present only once. From blood CD8+ and CD4+ T cells, TCR beta sequences were generated. This chain joins TRBV7-2 and TRBJ2-2; D remains unclear. This TCR was recovered from a human donor with Susac syndrome. The sequenced material came from CD4+ T cells from PBMCs. CDR3 region: CASSPDGYTGELFF. Written as DNA, the CDR3 is TGTGCCAGCAGCCCCGACGGATACACCGGGGAGCTGTTTTTT.